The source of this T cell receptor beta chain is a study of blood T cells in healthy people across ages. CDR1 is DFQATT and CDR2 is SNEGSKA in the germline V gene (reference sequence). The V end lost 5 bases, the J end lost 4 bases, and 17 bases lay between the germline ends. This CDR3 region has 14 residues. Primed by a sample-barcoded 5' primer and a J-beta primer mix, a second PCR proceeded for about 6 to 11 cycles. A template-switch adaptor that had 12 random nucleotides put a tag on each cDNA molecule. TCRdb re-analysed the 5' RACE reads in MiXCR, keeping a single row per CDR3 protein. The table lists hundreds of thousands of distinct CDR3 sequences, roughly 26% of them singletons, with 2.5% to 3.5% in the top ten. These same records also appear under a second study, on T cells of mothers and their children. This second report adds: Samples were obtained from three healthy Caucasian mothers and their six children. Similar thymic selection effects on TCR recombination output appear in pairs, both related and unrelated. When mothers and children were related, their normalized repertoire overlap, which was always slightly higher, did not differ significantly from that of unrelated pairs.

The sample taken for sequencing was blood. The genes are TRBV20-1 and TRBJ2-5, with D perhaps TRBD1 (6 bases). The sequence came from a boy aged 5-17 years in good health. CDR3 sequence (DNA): TGCAGTGCTGTTCAGGGGCTAGGAGGAGAGACCCAGTACTTC. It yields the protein CSAVQGLGGETQYF.